One and the same sample provided the 22 T cell receptor beta chains below, sequenced in a study of response to subunit inactivated influenza vaccine. Each CDR3 protein is one row after TCRdb ran MiXCR on the RT-PCR reads. The sample lists roughly 650,000 distinct CDR3 sequences, 13% to 15% occurring once. The sample was PBMCs from blood, taken approximately 15 days before vaccination. The origin of the receptors is a man aged 45-65 years who received an inactivated influenza vaccine.

CDR3 residues: CSVTRGLLLGEQYF. In DNA, the CDR3 is TGCAGCGTTACCAGGGGACTTCTCCTGGGGGAGCAGTACTTC. This chain connects TRBV29-1 to TRBJ2-7; D might be TRBD1 or TRBD2, each matching 6 bases. The CDR3 loop spans 14 amino acids. Germline CDR1 is SQVTM and CDR2 is ANQGSEA. V was trimmed by 5 bases and J by 7 bases, leaving 21 bases between them.

V usage is TRBV2 and J usage is TRBJ1-1, with D tentatively TRBD1 (6 bases). CDR1 and CDR2 from the germline V gene are SNHLY and FYNNEI. The CDR3 length is 16 residues. The ends were cut back, 0 bases at V and 0 bases at J, with 11 bases in the middle. The CDR3 region has the DNA TGTGCCAGCAGTGAAGCCGGGGGCGGAATGAACACTGAAGCTTTCTTT. This codes for CASSEAGGGMNTEAFF.

This clonotype was detected ten times or more. As DNA, the CDR3 is TGTGCCAGCAGCCCGCTACAGTGGCTCTCCTACGAGCAGTACTTC. Translating gives CASSPLQWLSYEQYF. The rearrangement joins TRBV11-1 to TRBJ2-7; no firm D call. Trimming removed 5 bases at V and 0 bases at J, with 14 bases between. The CDR3 consists of 15 residues. CDR1 and CDR2 (germline): SGHAT, FQDESV (reference sequence).

The chain uses TRBV14 and TRBJ2-3; a possible D gene is TRBD1 (5 bases). V lost 4 bases and J 3 bases, leaving 14 bases between the germline ends. The CDR3 runs to 15 residues. Per the germline V gene, CDR1 is SGHDN and CDR2 is FVKESK. The chain's CDR3 is CASSPLLAGTDTQYF. In DNA form, the CDR3 reads TGTGCCAGCAGCCCCCTGCTGGCAGGGACAGATACGCAGTATTTT.

The sample holds a few counts of this clonotype. The rearrangement links TRBV7-9 to TRBJ1-2; possibly TRBD1 for D (6 bases). CDR1 is SEHNR, CDR2 FQNEAQ, per germline (reference sequence). The CDR3 extends over 14 amino acids. CDR3 nucleotides: TGTGCTTCCCAGGGCGGGGGCGTCACCTATGGCTACACCTTC. Translated: CASQGGGVTYGYTF.

This clonotype turned up a few times. CDR3 nucleotides: TGCAGCGTTGAGGGTGAGCGGGAGTCCCCAGATACGCAGTATTTT. Protein product: CSVEGERESPDTQYF. The chain recombines TRBV29-1 with TRBJ2-3, with TRBD2 matching over 8 bases. Germline V CDR1 and CDR2: SQVTM, ANQGSEA. The V segment lost 3 bases and the J segment 4 bases; nucleotides outside the gene matches: 9. The CDR3 runs 15 residues.

Worth noting for this clonotype: This CDR3 is missing its conserved last phenylalanine or tryptophan, likely due to a read error. This chain connects TRBV3-1 to TRBJ1-4; TRBD1 aligns across 7 bases. The CDR3 has 14 residues. Germline V CDR1 and CDR2: LGHDT, YNNKEL (reference sequence). Unmatched junction bases numbered 8, after V lost 5 bases and J lost 8 bases. The CDR3 is CASSNTGEGEKLFI. CDR3 coding DNA: TGTGCCAGCAGCAACACAGGGGAAGGAGAAAAACTGTTTATT.

The sample holds a few counts of this clonotype. The V and J genes are TRBV18 and TRBJ2-1; TRBD2 matches 10 bases. The length of the CDR3 is 13 residues. The trim removed 4 bases at V and 9 bases at J, leaving 3 bases unmatched. Germline V CDR1 and CDR2: KGHSH, LQKENI. The DNA for the CDR3 is TGTGCCAGCTCACAGACTAGCGGGTCTGAGCAGTTCTTC. This codes for CASSQTSGSEQFF.

This clonotype was recorded a few times. V gene TRBV28 combines with J gene TRBJ1-1; possible D gene TRBD1, 5 bases. V shed 8 bases and J shed 4 bases, with 23 bases lying between them. CDR3 length: 16 amino acids. Germline CDR1 and CDR2: MDHEN and SYDVKM. CDR3 in amino acids: CASQRIPLLGGTEAFF. Written as DNA, the CDR3 is TGTGCCAGCCAAAGGATCCCCCTCCTTGGGGGCACTGAAGCTTTCTTT.

The chain links TRBV6-2 or TRBV6-3 to TRBJ1-5; D gene uncertain. The CDR3 runs 13 residues. V lost 4 bases and J lost 7, with 11 bases in between. In germline, CDR1 is MNHEY, CDR2 SVGEGT. For the CDR3, the DNA is TGTGCCAGCAGTTCGTGGGGAGGACAGCCCCAGCATTTT. Residues: CASSSWGGQPQHF.

This chain links TRBV4-3 with TRBJ2-3; D is undetermined. Trimming removed 1 base from V and 1 base from J, with 15 bases in between. The CDR3 totals 17 residues. In germline, CDR1 is LGHNA, CDR2 YSLEER. The chain's CDR3 is CASSQALPDTGTDTQYF. As DNA, the CDR3 is TGCGCCAGCAGCCAAGCCCTCCCCGACACAGGCACAGATACGCAGTATTTT.

This clonotype was detected many times. This chain joins TRBV20-1 and TRBJ1-6; a possible D gene is TRBD1 (5 bases). V lost 4 bases and J lost 0, with 10 bases in between. This CDR3 is built from 15 residues. Looked up from germline, CDR1 is DFQATT and CDR2 is SNEGSKA (reference sequence). The CDR3 sequence: CSAKGLSSYNSPLHF. CDR3 DNA: TGCAGTGCTAAGGGGTTAAGCTCCTATAATTCACCCCTCCACTTT.

The table lists this clonotype with a few counts. This rearrangement joins TRBV12-3 or TRBV12-4 to TRBJ2-1, with unresolved D. Trimming shortened V by 5 bases and J by 6 bases, and 20 bases separated the two germline ends. This CDR3 has 16 amino acids. The CDR3 DNA reads TGTGCCAGCAGTCCCATTAGGACCCTGGGGTTCAATGAGCAGTTCTTC. This codes for CASSPIRTLGFNEQFF.

The V gene is TRBV6-1, the J gene TRBJ2-1; TRBD2 aligns across 15 bases. Unmatched junction bases numbered 4, after V lost 6 bases and J lost 7 bases. The CDR3 runs to 15 residues. From germline, CDR1 is MNHNS and CDR2 SASEGT. CDR3 protein: CASREGLAGGNEQFF. The CDR3 DNA is TGTGCCAGCAGAGAGGGACTAGCGGGAGGAAATGAGCAGTTCTTC.

This clonotype showed up just once. V is TRBV2 and J is TRBJ2-1; D may be TRBD1 (6 bases). From germline, CDR1 is SNHLY and CDR2 FYNNEI. V was pared by 4 bases and J by 10 bases, with 8 bases between. CDR3 length: 11 amino acids. The CDR3 DNA reads TGTGCCAGCAGTGCGGACAGAGAGCAGTTCTTC. This gives the protein CASSADREQFF.

Many counts were recorded for this clonotype. The chain couples TRBV6-2 or TRBV6-3 to TRBJ2-5; 7 nucleotides line up with TRBD1. CDR1 and CDR2 (germline): MNHEY, SVGEGT. The CDR3 sequence is 15 residues long. After removal of 6 bases from V and 5 bases from J, the junction contained 12 bases not matched to a gene. In DNA form, the CDR3 reads TGTGCCAGCAGCAAGGGACAGAAGATGGGGGAGACCCAGTACTTC. Amino acids: CASSKGQKMGETQYF.

The chain couples TRBV6-2 or TRBV6-3 to TRBJ2-7; D remains ambiguous. Germline-derived CDR1 and CDR2 are MNHEY and SVGEGT. Trimming pared 0 bases from V and 1 base from J, leaving 16 bases between. This CDR3 has 17 amino acids. The CDR3 bases are TGTGCCAGCAGTTACTCTATCCCCGACGACCTATCCTACGAGCAGTACTTC. Translation gives CASSYSIPDDLSYEQYF.

The chain is built from TRBV4-1 and TRBJ2-2, with no clear D. CDR1 MGHRA and CDR2 YSYEKL come from the germline V gene. V lost 1 base and J lost 4, with 10 bases in between. The length of the CDR3 is 15 residues. The CDR3: CASSQATALTGELFF. DNA for the CDR3: TGCGCCAGCAGCCAAGCGACGGCCCTCACCGGGGAGCTGTTTTTT.

The V and J genes are TRBV12-3 or TRBV12-4 and TRBJ2-7, with a tentative D call TRBD2 (5 bases). The CDR3 is 13 residues long. Trimming cost V 5 bases and J 2 bases, with 10 bases left between them. CDR3 loop: CASSLQEAYEQYF. The CDR3 DNA sequence: TGTGCCAGCAGTCTTCAGGAGGCCTACGAGCAGTACTTC.

This chain uses TRBV27 with TRBJ1-5; no definite D call. Germline CDR1 MNHEY, CDR2 SMNVEV (reference sequence). V was trimmed by 2 bases and J by 1 base, leaving 9 bases between them. The CDR3 has 15 residues. CDR3 sequence: CASSLIEGSNQPQHF. CDR3 nucleotides: TGTGCCAGCAGTTTAATCGAGGGAAGCAATCAGCCCCAGCATTTT.

V and J are TRBV28 and TRBJ1-6; weak D call: TRBD1 (5 bases). Trimming left V 8 bases short and J 5 bases short, with 13 bases between. CDR1 is MDHEN and CDR2 is SYDVKM in the germline V gene. The CDR3 covers 14 residues. CDR3 protein: CASLPGRNNSPLHF. CDR3 bases: TGTGCCAGCCTCCCGGGGCGGAATAATTCACCCCTCCACTTT.

V and J are TRBV7-2 and TRBJ2-1; TRBD1 agrees at 7 bases. The junction had 14 bases not matched to a gene; V was cut back by 0 bases and J by 6 bases. The CDR3 totals 18 residues. CDR1 SGHTA and CDR2 FQGNSA come from the germline V gene. CDR3 region: CASSLATVGTARVNEQFF. In nucleotides, the CDR3 is TGTGCCAGCAGCTTAGCGACGGTGGGGACAGCTCGGGTCAATGAGCAGTTCTTC. Variable domain in full (rest from reference TRBV7-2 and TRBJ2-1): GAGVSQSPSNKVTEKGKDVELRCDPISGHTALYWYRQSLGQGLEFLIYFQGNSAPDKSGLPSDRFSAERTGGSVSTLTIQRTQQEDSAVYLCASSLATVGTARVNEQFFGPGTRLTVL.